This T cell receptor (beta chain) was captured in a study of OX40 agonist ivuxolimab in advanced cancers. For the study at large: Ivuxolimab was administered intravenously to patients at 0.01 to 10 mg/kg every 2 weeks. Points from the study as a whole: The study observed clonal expansion of CD4+ and CD8+ blood T cells by week 6 at 0.1 to 3.0 mg/kg.

Using immunoSEQ multiplex PCR, the repertoire was profiled, and TCRdb retains in-frame clones only, with some absent. The table has 150,000 to 190,000 clones, approximately 94% seen once. Trimming cost V 8 bases and J 3 bases; bases outside gene matches: 8. This CDR3 contains 16 residues. CDR1 LNHDA and CDR2 SQIVND come from the germline V gene (reference sequence). On this clone itself: Its antigen is not identified.

Patients had blood sampled at baseline and again on cycle 4 day 1 and cycle 7 day 1. The origin of this receptor is an adult with an advanced solid tumor such as melanoma, head and neck, liver or kidney cancer. The genes are TRBV19 and TRBJ1-5, with 12 bases aligning to TRBD1. The sample consisted of CD4+ or CD8+ T cells sorted from blood, taken in a trial of the OX40 agonist ivuxolimab. Written as DNA, the CDR3 is TGTGCCAGTTCCGGGACAGGGGGCTTGTCCAATCAGCCCCAGCATTTT. Residues: CASSGTGGLSNQPQHF.